The sequence of this T cell receptor beta chain was determined in a study of shared clonotypes between healthy human individuals. Several immunoSEQ 96-well plates shared each subset's DNA, each plate a replicate. Sequencing was performed with immunoSEQ multiplex PCR; in TCRdb, only in-frame clones are kept and a portion is missing. The sample shows 730,000 or so clones, about three quarters of them seen only once. Note on this clone: Antigen specificity is unknown.

Findings and limits, study-wide: What rarefaction showed was incomplete sorted-subset sequencing despite large depth.

V lost 0 bases to trimming and J lost 6 bases; unmatched junction nucleotides: 8. The CDR3 runs to 15 residues. Germline values: CDR1 SGHDT, CDR2 YYEEEE. The rearrangement uses TRBV5-6 and TRBJ2-7; 8 bases map to TRBD2. The sample consisted of memory CD4+ T cells sorted from blood. Sample subset: CD45RA-negative fraction. This sequence was found in a woman in her 30s in good health. In nucleotides, the CDR3 is TGTGCCAGCAGCTTGGGGGCGGCGGGAGGTCTCGAGCAGTACTTC. Amino acids: CASSLGAAGGLEQYF. The full variable domain, completed using reference TRBV5-6 and TRBJ2-7, is DAGVTQSPTHLIKTRGQQVTLRCSPKSGHDTVSWYQQALGQGPQFIFQYYEEEERQRGNFPDRFSGHQFPNYSSELNVNALLLGDSALYLCASSLGAAGGLEQYFGPGTRLTVT.